Sequencing of this TCR beta chain was carried out in a study of cytomegalovirus exposure and HLA in healthy donors. General study points: Reports showed the classifier diagnosing cytomegalovirus status with high specificity and sensitivity.

The V gene's germline CDR1 is SGHNT and CDR2 YYREEE (reference sequence). V shed 1 base and J 4 bases; nucleotides not matched to a gene: 9. The CDR3 runs 16 residues. The table came from immunoSEQ multiplex PCR; TCRdb's copy has only in-frame clones and leaves some out. Of 78,000 or so clones listed, almost 97% are singletons. To note about this clone: Its cognate antigen is unknown.

The sequence came from a man aged 18-30 years in good health and CMV-seropositive. The V call is TRBV5-4, the J call TRBJ2-3; TRBD2 agrees at 7 bases. The sequencing input was PBMCs. CDR3 DNA: TGTGCCAGCAGCTTGTCTGGACTAGGTGGCGCAGATACGCAGTATTTT. Its translation: CASSLSGLGGADTQYF. Full variable domain (remainder filled in from reference TRBV5-4 and TRBJ2-3): ETGVTQSPTHLIKTRGQQVTLRCSSQSGHNTVSWYQQALGQGPQFIFQYYREEENGRGNFPPRFSGLQFPNYSSELNVNALELDDSALYLCASSLSGLGGADTQYFGPGTRLTVL.